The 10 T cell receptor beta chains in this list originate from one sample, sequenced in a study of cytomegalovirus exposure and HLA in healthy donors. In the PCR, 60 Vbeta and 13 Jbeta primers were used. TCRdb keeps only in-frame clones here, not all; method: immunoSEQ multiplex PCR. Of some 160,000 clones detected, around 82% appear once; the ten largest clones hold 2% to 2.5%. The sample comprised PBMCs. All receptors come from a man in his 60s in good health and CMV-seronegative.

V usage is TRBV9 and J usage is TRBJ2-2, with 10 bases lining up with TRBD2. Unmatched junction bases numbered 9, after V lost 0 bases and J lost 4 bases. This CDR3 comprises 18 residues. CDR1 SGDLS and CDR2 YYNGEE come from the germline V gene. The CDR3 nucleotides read TGTGCCAGCAGCGTAGAAGGTTGGGTAGCGGGAGGCACCGGGGAGCTGTTTTTT. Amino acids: CASSVEGWVAGGTGELFF.

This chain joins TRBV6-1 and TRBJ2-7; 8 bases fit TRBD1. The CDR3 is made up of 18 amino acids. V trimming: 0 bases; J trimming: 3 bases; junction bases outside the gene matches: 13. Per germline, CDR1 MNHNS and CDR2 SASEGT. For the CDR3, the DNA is TGTGCCAGCAGTGAAGCGCCCCTGGGGACAGGTTCCAGCTACGAGCAGTACTTC. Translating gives CASSEAPLGTGSSYEQYF.

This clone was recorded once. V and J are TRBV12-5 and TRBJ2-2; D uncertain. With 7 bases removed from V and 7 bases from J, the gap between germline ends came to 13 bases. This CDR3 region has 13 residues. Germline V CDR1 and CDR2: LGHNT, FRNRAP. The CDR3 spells CASALFSVGELFF. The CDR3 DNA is TGTGCTAGTGCCCTTTTCTCCGTCGGGGAGCTGTTTTTT.

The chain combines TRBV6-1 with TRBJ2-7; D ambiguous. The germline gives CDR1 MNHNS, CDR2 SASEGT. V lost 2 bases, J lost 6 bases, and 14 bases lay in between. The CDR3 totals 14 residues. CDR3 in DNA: TGTGCCAGCAGTGAACTTGGAGAGGTCGGCGAGCAGTACTTC. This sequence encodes CASSELGEVGEQYF.

The CDR3 region is CASSQAPLLASYEQYF. Written as DNA, the CDR3 is TGCGCCAGCAGCCAAGCCCCTCTGTTGGCAAGCTACGAGCAGTACTTC. This rearrangement joins TRBV4-1 to TRBJ2-7; D is ambiguous. Trimming removed 1 base from V and 3 bases from J, with 16 bases in between. Germline V gives CDR1 MGHRA, CDR2 YSYEKL. This CDR3 has 16 residues.

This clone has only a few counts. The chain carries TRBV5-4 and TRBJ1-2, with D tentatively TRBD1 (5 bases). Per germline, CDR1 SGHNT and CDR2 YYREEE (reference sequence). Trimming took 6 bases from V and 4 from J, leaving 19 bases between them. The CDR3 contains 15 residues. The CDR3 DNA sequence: TGTGCCAGCACCTCCGGCTGGGGCGGAGTCTATGGCTACACCTTC. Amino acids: CASTSGWGGVYGYTF.

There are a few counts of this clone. CDR3 nucleotide sequence: TGTGCCACCAGCAGCAACAGGTTTAACTATGGCTACACCTTC. This encodes CATSSNRFNYGYTF. The genes are TRBV15 and TRBJ1-2, with a possible D match to TRBD1 (5 bases). V dropped 3 bases and J dropped 1 base, with 9 bases sitting between them. From germline, CDR1 is LNHNV and CDR2 YYDKDF (reference sequence). The CDR3 consists of 14 residues.

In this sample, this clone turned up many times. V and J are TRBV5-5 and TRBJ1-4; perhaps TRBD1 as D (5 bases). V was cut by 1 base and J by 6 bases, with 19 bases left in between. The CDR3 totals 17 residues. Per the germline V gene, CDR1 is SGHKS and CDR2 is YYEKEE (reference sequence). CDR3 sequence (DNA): TGTGCCAGCAGCTTGTCAAACAAAATCGGGGGTTATGAAAAACTGTTTTTT. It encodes CASSLSNKIGGYEKLFF. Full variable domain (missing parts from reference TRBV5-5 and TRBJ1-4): DAGVTQSPTHLIKTRGQQVTLRCSPISGHKSVSWYQQVLGQGPQFIFQYYEKEERGRGNFPDRFSARQFPNYSSELNVNALLLGDSALYLCASSLSNKIGGYEKLFFGSGTQLSVL.

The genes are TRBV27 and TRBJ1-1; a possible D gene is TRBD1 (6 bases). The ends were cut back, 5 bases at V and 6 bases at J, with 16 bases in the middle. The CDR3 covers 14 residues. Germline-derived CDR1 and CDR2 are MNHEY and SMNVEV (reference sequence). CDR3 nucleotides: TGTGCCAGCAGTCCAGGGTGGGGGCGGTCTGAAGCTTTCTTT. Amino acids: CASSPGWGRSEAFF.

DNA of the CDR3: TGTGCCAGTAGTATCGCCGCAGGGGGACGAGAGACCCAGTACTTC. Its protein product is CASSIAAGGRETQYF. The chain joins TRBV19 to TRBJ2-5; TRBD1 matches at 7 bases. CDR3 length equals 15 residues. Germline V gives CDR1 LNHDA, CDR2 SQIVND (reference sequence). The J segment lost 4 bases and the V segment lost 3 bases, leaving 8 bases of the junction unmatched. The complete variable domain, with remaining parts taken from reference TRBV19 and TRBJ2-5, reads DGGITQSPKYLFRKEGQNVTLSCEQNLNHDAMYWYRQDPGQGLRLIYYSQIVNDFQKGDIAEGYSVSREKKESFPLTVTSAQKNPTAFYLCASSIAAGGRETQYFGPGTRLLVL.